This T cell receptor beta chain was sequenced during a study of T cell responses to AZD1222 COVID-19 vaccine. About the study: Pooling of second doses given at about 4 or about 12 weeks was done.

Germline loops: CDR1 MNHEY, CDR2 SVGAGI. The length of the CDR3 is 13 residues. Trimming shortened V by 2 bases and J by 12 bases, and 16 bases separated the two germline ends. Produced via immunoSEQ multiplex PCR; TCRdb's table is partial and in-frame only. In the table there are 95,000 to 150,000 clones, roughly 92% of which are singletons. This clone was recorded once. This TCR was sampled from an adult in good health. This chain connects TRBV6-5 to TRBJ1-2, with TRBD1 as a possible D gene (5 bases). Here the sequenced sample was peripheral blood, taken on day 0 of AZD1222 vaccination. The DNA of the CDR3 is TGTGCCAGCAGTTACGCGGGACGTACCAAACACACCTTC. Translating gives CASSYAGRTKHTF.